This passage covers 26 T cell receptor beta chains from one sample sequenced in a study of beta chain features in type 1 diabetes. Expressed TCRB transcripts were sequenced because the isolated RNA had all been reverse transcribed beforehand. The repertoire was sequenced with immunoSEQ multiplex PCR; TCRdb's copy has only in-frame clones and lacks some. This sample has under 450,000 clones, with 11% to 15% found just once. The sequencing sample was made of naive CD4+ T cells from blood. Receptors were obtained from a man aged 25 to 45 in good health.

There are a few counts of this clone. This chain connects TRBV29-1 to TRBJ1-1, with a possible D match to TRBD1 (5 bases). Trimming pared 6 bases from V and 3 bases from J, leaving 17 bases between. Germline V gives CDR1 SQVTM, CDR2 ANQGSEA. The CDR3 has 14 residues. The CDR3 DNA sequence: TGCAGCGTCTACGATAGGGGCGTGGACACTGAAGCTTTCTTT. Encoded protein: CSVYDRGVDTEAFF. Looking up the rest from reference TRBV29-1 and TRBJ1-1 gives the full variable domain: SAVISQKPSRDICQRGTSLTIQCQVDSQVTMMFWYRQQPGQSLTLIATANQGSEATYESGFVIDKFPISRPNLTFSTLTVSNMSPEDSSIYLCSVYDRGVDTEAFFGQGTRLTVV.

In nucleotides, the CDR3 is TGTGCCAGCAGCACTAGACTGGTTTCGAACACCGGGGAGCTGTTTTTT. Translating it yields CASSTRLVSNTGELFF. The chain has TRBV7-2 and TRBJ2-2, with D perhaps matching TRBD2 (5 bases). The ends were cut back, 5 bases at V and 0 bases at J, with 13 bases in the middle. Germline loops: CDR1 SGHTA, CDR2 FQGNSA. The CDR3 has 16 residues.

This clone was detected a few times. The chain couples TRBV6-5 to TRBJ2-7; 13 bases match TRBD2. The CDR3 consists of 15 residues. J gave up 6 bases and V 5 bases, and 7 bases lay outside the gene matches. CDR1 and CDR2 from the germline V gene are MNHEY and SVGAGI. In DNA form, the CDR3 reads TGTGCCAGCAGTCGACCGGGACTAGCGGGATCCGAGCAGTACTTC. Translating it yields CASSRPGLAGSEQYF.

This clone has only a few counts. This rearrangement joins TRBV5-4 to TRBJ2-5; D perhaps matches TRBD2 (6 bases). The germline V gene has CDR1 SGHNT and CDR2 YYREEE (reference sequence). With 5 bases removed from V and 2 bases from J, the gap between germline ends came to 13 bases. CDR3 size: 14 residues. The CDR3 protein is CASSIIGGQETQYF. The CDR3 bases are TGTGCCAGCAGTATAATCGGGGGACAAGAGACCCAGTACTTC.

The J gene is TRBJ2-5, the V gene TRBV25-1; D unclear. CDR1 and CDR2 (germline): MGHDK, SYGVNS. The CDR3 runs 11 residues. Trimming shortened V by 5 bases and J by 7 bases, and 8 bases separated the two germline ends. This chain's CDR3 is CASSPSGTQYF. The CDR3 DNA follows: TGTGCCAGCAGTCCCTCCGGGACCCAGTACTTC.

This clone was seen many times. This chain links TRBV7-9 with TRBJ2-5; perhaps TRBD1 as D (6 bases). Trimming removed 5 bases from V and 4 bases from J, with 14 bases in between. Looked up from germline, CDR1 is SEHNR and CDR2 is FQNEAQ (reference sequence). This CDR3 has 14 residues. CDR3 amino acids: CASSNYRDRETQYF. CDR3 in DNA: TGTGCCAGCAGCAATTACAGGGACCGAGAGACCCAGTACTTC.

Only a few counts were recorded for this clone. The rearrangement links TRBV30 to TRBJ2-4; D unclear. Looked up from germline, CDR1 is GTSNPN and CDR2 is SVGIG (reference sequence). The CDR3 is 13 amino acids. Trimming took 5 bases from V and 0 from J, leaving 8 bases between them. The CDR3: CAWGELAKNIQYF. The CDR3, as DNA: TGTGCCTGGGGCGAACTAGCCAAAAACATTCAGTACTTC.

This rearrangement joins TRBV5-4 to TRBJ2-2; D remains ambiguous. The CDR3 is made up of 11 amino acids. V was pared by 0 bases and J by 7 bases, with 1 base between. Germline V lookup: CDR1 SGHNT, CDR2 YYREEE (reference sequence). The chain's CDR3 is CASSLDGELFF. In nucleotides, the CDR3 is TGTGCCAGCAGCTTGGACGGGGAGCTGTTTTTT.

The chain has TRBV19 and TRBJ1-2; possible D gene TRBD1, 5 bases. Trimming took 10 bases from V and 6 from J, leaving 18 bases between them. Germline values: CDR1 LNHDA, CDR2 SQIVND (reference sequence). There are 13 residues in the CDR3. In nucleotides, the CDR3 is TGTGCCACTAGGGACCAGGTGGTGGATGGCTACACCTTC. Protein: CATRDQVVDGYTF. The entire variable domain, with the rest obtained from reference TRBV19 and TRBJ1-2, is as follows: DGGITQSPKYLFRKEGQNVTLSCEQNLNHDAMYWYRQDPGQGLRLIYYSQIVNDFQKGDIAEGYSVSREKKESFPLTVTSAQKNPTAFYLCATRDQVVDGYTFGSGTRLTVV.

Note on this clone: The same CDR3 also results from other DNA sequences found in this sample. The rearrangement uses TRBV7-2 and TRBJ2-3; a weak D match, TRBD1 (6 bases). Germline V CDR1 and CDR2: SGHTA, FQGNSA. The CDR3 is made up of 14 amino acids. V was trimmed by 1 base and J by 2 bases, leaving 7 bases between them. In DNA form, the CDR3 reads TGTGCCAGCAGCTTAGACAGGGCCACAGATACGCAGTATTTT. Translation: CASSLDRATDTQYF.

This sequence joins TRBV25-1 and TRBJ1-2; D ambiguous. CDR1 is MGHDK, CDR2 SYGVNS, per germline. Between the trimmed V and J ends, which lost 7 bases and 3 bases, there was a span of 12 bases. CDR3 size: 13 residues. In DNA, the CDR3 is TGTGCCAGCACTGGGGTCGGTGACTATGGCTACACCTTC. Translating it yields CASTGVGDYGYTF.

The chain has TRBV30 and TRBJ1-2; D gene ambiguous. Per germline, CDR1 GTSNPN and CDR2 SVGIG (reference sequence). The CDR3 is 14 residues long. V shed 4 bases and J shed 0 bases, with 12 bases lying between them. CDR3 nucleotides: TGTGCCTGGACCTTGGAGATTCCTAACTATGGCTACACCTTC. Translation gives CAWTLEIPNYGYTF.

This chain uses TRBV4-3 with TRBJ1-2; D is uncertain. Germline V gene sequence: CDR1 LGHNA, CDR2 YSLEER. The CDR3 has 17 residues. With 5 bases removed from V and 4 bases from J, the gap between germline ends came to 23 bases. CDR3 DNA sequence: TGCGCCAGCAGCGTTTACATAAGACGTCGAAAGACCTATGGCTACACCTTC. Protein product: CASSVYIRRRKTYGYTF.

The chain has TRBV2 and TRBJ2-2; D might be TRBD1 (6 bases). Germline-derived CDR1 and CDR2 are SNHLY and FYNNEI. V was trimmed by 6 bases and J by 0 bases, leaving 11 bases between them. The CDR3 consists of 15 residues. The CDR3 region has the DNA TGTGCCAGCAGATTGACAGGACCGAACACCGGGGAGCTGTTTTTT. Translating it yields CASRLTGPNTGELFF. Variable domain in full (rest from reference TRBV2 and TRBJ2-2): EPEVTQTPSHQVTQMGQEVILRCVPISNHLYFYWYRQILGQKVEFLVSFYNNEISEKSEIFDDQFSVERPDGSNFTLKIRSTKLEDSAMYFCASRLTGPNTGELFFGEGSRLTVL.

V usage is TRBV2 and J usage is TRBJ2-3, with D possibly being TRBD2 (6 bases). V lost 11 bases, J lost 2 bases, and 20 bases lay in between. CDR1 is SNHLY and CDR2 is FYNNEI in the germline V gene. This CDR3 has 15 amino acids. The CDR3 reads CAGGGVPWDTDTQYF. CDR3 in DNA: TGTGCCGGTGGCGGGGTCCCCTGGGACACAGATACGCAGTATTTT.

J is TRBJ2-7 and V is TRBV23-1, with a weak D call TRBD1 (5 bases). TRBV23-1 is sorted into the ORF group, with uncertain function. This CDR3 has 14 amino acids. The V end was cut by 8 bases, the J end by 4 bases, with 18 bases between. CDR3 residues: CASFGRSRVYEQYF. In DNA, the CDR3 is TGCGCCAGCTTCGGGCGTAGCAGGGTTTACGAGCAGTACTTC.

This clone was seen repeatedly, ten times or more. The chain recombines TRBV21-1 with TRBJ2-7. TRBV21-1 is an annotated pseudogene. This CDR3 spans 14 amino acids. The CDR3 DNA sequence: TGTGCCAGCAATCGTCCCAGGGACGGTCTGGAGCAGTACGTC. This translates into CASNRPRDGLEQYV.

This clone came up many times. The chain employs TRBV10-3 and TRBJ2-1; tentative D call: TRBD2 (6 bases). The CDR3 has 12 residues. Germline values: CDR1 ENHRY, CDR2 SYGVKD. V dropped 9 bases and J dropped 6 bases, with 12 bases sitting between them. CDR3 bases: TGTGCCATTGGGACTGGGGGCAATGAGCAGTTCTTC. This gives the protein CAIGTGGNEQFF.

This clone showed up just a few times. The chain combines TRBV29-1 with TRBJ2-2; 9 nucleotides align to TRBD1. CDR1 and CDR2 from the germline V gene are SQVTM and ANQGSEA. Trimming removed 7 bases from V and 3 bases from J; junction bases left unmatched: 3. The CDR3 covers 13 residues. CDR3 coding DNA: TGCAGCGGCCGGGACAGGGACACCGGGGAGCTGTTTTTT. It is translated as CSGRDRDTGELFF.

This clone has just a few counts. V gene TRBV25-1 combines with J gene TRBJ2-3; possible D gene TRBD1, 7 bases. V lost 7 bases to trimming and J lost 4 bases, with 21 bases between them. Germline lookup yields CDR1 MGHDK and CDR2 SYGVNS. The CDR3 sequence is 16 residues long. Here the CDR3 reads CASNPGGGGEPDTQYF. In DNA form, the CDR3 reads TGTGCCAGCAACCCAGGGGGAGGCGGCGAACCAGATACGCAGTATTTT.

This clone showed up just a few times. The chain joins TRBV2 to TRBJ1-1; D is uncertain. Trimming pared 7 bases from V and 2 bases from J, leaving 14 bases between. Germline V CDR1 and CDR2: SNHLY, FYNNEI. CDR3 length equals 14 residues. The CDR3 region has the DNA TGTGCCAGCACCGAAGTGGCAGCTAACACTGAAGCTTTCTTT. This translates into CASTEVAANTEAFF.

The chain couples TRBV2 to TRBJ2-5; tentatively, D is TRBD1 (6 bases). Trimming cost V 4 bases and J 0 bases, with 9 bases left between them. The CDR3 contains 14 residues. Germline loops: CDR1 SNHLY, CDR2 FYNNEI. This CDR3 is CASSVQGDQETQYF. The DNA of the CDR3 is TGTGCCAGCAGTGTACAGGGAGACCAAGAGACCCAGTACTTC. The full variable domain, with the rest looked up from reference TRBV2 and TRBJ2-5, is EPEVTQTPSHQVTQMGQEVILRCVPISNHLYFYWYRQILGQKVEFLVSFYNNEISEKSEIFDDQFSVERPDGSNFTLKIRSTKLEDSAMYFCASSVQGDQETQYFGPGTRLLVL.

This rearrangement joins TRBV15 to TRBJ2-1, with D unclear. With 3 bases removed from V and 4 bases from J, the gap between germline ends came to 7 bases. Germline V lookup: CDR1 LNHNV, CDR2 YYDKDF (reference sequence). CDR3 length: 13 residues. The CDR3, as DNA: TGTGCCACCAGCAGCCGGTTATACAATGAGCAGTTCTTC. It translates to CATSSRLYNEQFF.

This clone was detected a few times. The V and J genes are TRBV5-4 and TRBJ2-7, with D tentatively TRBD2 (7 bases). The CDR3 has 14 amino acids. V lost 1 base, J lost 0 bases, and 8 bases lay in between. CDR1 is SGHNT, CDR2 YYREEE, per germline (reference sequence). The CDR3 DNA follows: TGTGCCAGCAGCTTGCGGGGGGCCTCCTACGAGCAGTACTTC. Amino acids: CASSLRGASYEQYF.

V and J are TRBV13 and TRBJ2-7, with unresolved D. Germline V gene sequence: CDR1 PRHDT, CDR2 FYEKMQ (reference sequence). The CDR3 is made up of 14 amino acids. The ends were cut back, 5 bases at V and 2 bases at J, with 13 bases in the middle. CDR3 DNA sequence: TGTGCCAGCAGCCCATTGACTCCAGCCTACGAGCAGTACTTC. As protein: CASSPLTPAYEQYF.

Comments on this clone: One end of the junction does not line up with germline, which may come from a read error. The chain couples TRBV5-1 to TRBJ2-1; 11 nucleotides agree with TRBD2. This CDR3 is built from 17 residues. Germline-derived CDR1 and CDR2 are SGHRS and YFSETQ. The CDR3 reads CASSPQPSGRPEGEQLF. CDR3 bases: TGCGCCAGCAGCCCGCAACCTAGCGGGAGGCCGGAAGGGGAGCAACTCTTC.